These 18 T cell receptor beta chains were sequenced from one sample in a study of cytomegalovirus exposure and HLA in healthy donors. TCRdb's table, derived via immunoSEQ multiplex PCR, lists solely in-frame clones and lacks some. Of approximately 280,000 clones in the sample, 88% were seen once. Input material: PBMCs. All receptors come from a woman in her late teens or twenties in good health and CMV-seronegative.

This clone was detected only a few times. The chain uses TRBV28 and TRBJ1-5; D is unresolved. V lost 2 bases to trimming and J lost 3 bases, with 8 bases between them. The CDR3 sequence is 14 residues long. The germline CDR1 and CDR2 sequences are MDHEN and SYDVKM. The CDR3 is CASSLRGDNQPQHF. The CDR3 DNA reads TGTGCCAGCAGTTTACGGGGAGACAATCAGCCCCAGCATTTT.

J is TRBJ2-3 and V is TRBV6-5, with D possibly being TRBD1 (6 bases). V was clipped by 0 bases and J by 5 bases, with 12 bases between them. The CDR3 runs 15 residues. Germline V gene sequence: CDR1 MNHEY, CDR2 SVGAGI. The CDR3 here is CASSYSRLGGDTQYF. The CDR3 bases are TGTGCCAGCAGTTACTCGAGGCTAGGGGGAGATACGCAGTATTTT.

V gene TRBV30 combines with J gene TRBJ2-7, with TRBD1 as a possible D gene (5 bases). Germline CDR1 GTSNPN, CDR2 SVGIG (reference sequence). V was clipped by 5 bases and J by 4 bases, with 24 bases between them. CDR3 length equals 16 residues. Written as DNA, the CDR3 is TGTGCCTGGGAAGGGGAAGTAGGGAAGCAGAGATACGAGCAGTACTTC. This translates into CAWEGEVGKQRYEQYF.

The chain joins TRBV27 to TRBJ2-3; 9 bases match TRBD2. This CDR3 contains 14 residues. V trimming: 5 bases; J trimming: 9 bases; junction bases outside the gene matches: 9. The germline V gene encodes CDR1 MNHEY and CDR2 SMNVEV (reference sequence). Here the CDR3 reads CASSVAGERETQYF. CDR3 nucleotides: TGTGCCAGCAGTGTAGCGGGAGAACGAGAGACGCAGTATTTT.

This clone was counted once. The chain has TRBV5-1 and TRBJ1-4, with 12 bases that match TRBD1. After removal of 5 bases from V and 2 bases from J, the junction contained 7 bases not matched to a gene. This CDR3 is built from 17 residues. Germline V gives CDR1 SGHRS, CDR2 YFSETQ. The DNA for the CDR3 is TGCGCCAGCAGTCCCACCGGGACAGGGGGCACTAATGAAAAACTGTTTTTT. It specifies CASSPTGTGGTNEKLFF. The entire variable domain, with the rest obtained from reference TRBV5-1 and TRBJ1-4, is as follows: KAGVTQTPRYLIKTRGQQVTLSCSPISGHRSVSWYQQTPGQGLQFLFEYFSETQRNKGNFPGRFSGRQFSNSRSEMNVSTLELGDSALYLCASSPTGTGGTNEKLFFGSGTQLSVL.

The chain is built from TRBV4-1 and TRBJ2-7; 10 bases line up with TRBD2. The CDR3 has 16 amino acids. CDR1 MGHRA and CDR2 YSYEKL come from the germline V gene. The ends lost 1 base at V and 5 bases at J; junction bases unmatched: 8. CDR3 sequence: CASSQGWLTSGNEQYF. The DNA for the CDR3 is TGCGCCAGCAGCCAAGGCTGGCTAACTAGCGGGAACGAGCAGTACTTC.

This clone showed up just once. V is TRBV6-5 and J is TRBJ2-1; D may be TRBD2 (6 bases). The V end lost 7 bases, the J end lost 2 bases, and 15 bases lay between the germline ends. Germline CDR1 reads MNHEY; CDR2 reads SVGAGI. The CDR3 consists of 15 residues. CDR3 in DNA: TGTGCCAGCACCTCCCAGCGGGTCCCCTACAATGAGCAGTTCTTC. It codes for CASTSQRVPYNEQFF.

This chain connects TRBV27 to TRBJ2-3; a possible D gene is TRBD2 (6 bases). The CDR3 spans 14 residues. The germline gives CDR1 MNHEY, CDR2 SMNVEV (reference sequence). Trimming pared 6 bases from V and 0 bases from J, leaving 10 bases between. CDR3 loop: CASRTRRSTDTQYF. The CDR3 DNA sequence: TGTGCCAGCAGGACTAGGCGAAGCACAGATACGCAGTATTTT.

The V and J genes are TRBV7-9 and TRBJ1-4; perhaps TRBD1 as D (5 bases). Looked up from germline, CDR1 is SEHNR and CDR2 is FQNEAQ (reference sequence). Between the trimmed V and J ends, which lost 4 bases and 1 base, there was a span of 10 bases. The CDR3 spans 15 residues. The CDR3 loop reads CASSSGGVTNEKLFF. The CDR3 DNA follows: TGTGCCAGCAGCTCGGGAGGGGTAACTAATGAAAAACTGTTTTTT. Filled out from reference TRBV7-9 and TRBJ1-4, the complete variable domain reads DTGVSQNPRHKITKRGQNVTFRCDPISEHNRLYWYRQTLGQGPEFLTYFQNEAQLEKSRLLSDRFSAERPKGSFSTLEIQRTEQGDSAMYLCASSSGGVTNEKLFFGSGTQLSVL.

The V call is TRBV5-1, the J call TRBJ2-2; 8 bases fit TRBD1. Germline V gives CDR1 SGHRS, CDR2 YFSETQ. V lost 4 bases and J lost 7; bases outside the gene matches: 12. This CDR3 is built from 16 residues. CDR3 in DNA: TGCGCCAGCAGCCTCACCGGACAGGGCCCGGACGGGGAGCTGTTTTTT. Translated: CASSLTGQGPDGELFF. The full variable domain, completed using reference TRBV5-1 and TRBJ2-2, is KAGVTQTPRYLIKTRGQQVTLSCSPISGHRSVSWYQQTPGQGLQFLFEYFSETQRNKGNFPGRFSGRQFSNSRSEMNVSTLELGDSALYLCASSLTGQGPDGELFFGEGSRLTVL.

The V and J genes are TRBV5-1 and TRBJ2-1, with 7 bases that match TRBD1. This CDR3 region has 15 residues. CDR1 is SGHRS, CDR2 YFSETQ, per germline. After removal of 0 bases from V and 8 bases from J, the junction contained 8 bases not matched to a gene. CDR3 amino acids: CASSLETGPGDEQFF. Here the CDR3 DNA reads TGCGCCAGCAGCTTGGAGACAGGGCCCGGGGATGAGCAGTTCTTC.

This clone appeared a single time. The CDR3 here is CASRRREGANYGYTF. DNA for the CDR3: TGTGCCAGCAGGCGTCGTGAGGGGGCTAACTATGGCTACACCTTC. The rearrangement joins TRBV6-1 to TRBJ1-2, with D perhaps matching TRBD1 (6 bases). The V and J ends lost 6 bases and 0 bases respectively, with 14 bases between them. The CDR3 covers 15 residues. The germline V gene encodes CDR1 MNHNS and CDR2 SASEGT.

The V call is TRBV7-9, the J call TRBJ2-7; 7 positions agree with TRBD2. Germline V gene data show CDR1 as SEHNR and CDR2 as FQNEAQ (reference sequence). The CDR3 runs 15 residues. V shed 8 bases, J shed 1 base, and the junction held 11 bases outside the gene matches. The CDR3 coding sequence is TGTGCCAGCGCGGGGGAGAAGCAAGGTTCCTACGAGCAGTACTTC. This encodes CASAGEKQGSYEQYF.

V gene TRBV2 combines with J gene TRBJ1-4, with 9 bases fitting TRBD1. V was pared by 6 bases and J by 0 bases, with 11 bases of the junction left unmatched. Germline V lookup: CDR1 SNHLY, CDR2 FYNNEI. This CDR3 comprises 18 residues. The CDR3, as DNA: TGTGCCAGCAGCGTACCGGGACAGGGAGGTGCAACTAATGAAAAACTGTTTTTT. Protein: CASSVPGQGGATNEKLFF.

This chain uses TRBV6-5 with TRBJ1-2, with D unclear. Germline lookup yields CDR1 MNHEY and CDR2 SVGAGI. There are 14 residues in the CDR3. Trimming cost V 7 bases and J 8 bases, with 20 bases left between them. The CDR3 DNA reads TGTGCCAGCATGGAGGCCACCCGTTCTGCCGGCTACACCTTC. It codes for CASMEATRSAGYTF.

The rearrangement joins TRBV9 to TRBJ1-2; D is perhaps TRBD1 (5 bases). Trimming shortened V by 0 bases and J by 4 bases, and 16 bases separated the two germline ends. Germline CDR1 SGDLS, CDR2 YYNGEE. The length of the CDR3 is 16 residues. The CDR3 is CASSVDRGTRGYGYTF. CDR3 DNA sequence: TGTGCCAGCAGCGTAGATCGGGGGACTCGGGGCTATGGCTACACCTTC.

The chain couples TRBV7-3 to TRBJ2-6, with 11 positions matching TRBD1. The CDR3 runs 17 residues. Germline V lookup: CDR1 SGHTA, CDR2 FQGTGA. After removal of 10 bases from V and 4 bases from J, the junction contained 12 bases not matched to a gene. The CDR3: CAILPWDRGAGANVLTF. The CDR3 DNA is TGTGCCATCCTTCCATGGGACAGGGGGGCCGGGGCCAACGTCCTGACTTTC.

The chain uses TRBV25-1 and TRBJ2-1, with 8 nucleotides matching TRBD2. CDR1 is MGHDK, CDR2 SYGVNS, per germline. This CDR3 has 12 amino acids. V lost 6 bases and J lost 8; bases outside the gene matches: 3. The CDR3 protein is CASRGLEDEQFF. CDR3 nucleotide sequence: TGTGCCAGCAGGGGACTAGAAGATGAGCAGTTCTTC. Supplemented by reference TRBV25-1 and TRBJ2-1, the full variable domain reads EADIYQTPRYLVIGTGKKITLECSQTMGHDKMYWYQQDPGMELHLIHYSYGVNSTEKGDLSSESTVSRIRTEHFPLTLESARPSHTSQYLCASRGLEDEQFFGPGTRLTVL.